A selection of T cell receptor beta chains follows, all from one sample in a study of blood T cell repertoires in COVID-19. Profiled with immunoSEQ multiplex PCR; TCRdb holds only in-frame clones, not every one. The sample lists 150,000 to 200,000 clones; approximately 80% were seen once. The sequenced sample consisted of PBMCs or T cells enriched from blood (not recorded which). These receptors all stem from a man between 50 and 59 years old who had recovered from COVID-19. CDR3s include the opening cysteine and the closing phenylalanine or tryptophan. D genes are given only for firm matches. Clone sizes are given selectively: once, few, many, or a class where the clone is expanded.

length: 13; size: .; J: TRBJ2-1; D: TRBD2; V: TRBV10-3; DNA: TGTGCCATCACGGAACCGGGGGGCAATGAGCAGTTCTTC; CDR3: CAITEPGGNEQFF
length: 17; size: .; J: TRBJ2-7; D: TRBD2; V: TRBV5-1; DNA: TGCGCCAGCAGCTTGGCCAATAGACTAGCGGCAACCTACGAGCAGTACTTC; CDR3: CASSLANRLAATYEQYF
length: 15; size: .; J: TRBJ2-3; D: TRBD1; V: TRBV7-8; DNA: TGTGCCAGCAGCCGACAGGGGACCATCACAGATACGCAGTATTTT; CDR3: CASSRQGTITDTQYF
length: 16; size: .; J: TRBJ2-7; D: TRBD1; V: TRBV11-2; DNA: TGTGCCAGCCACCTCAGGGGGCAAACGTTGTCCTACGAGCAGTACTTC; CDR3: CASHLRGQTLSYEQYF
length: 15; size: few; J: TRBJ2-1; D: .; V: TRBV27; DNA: TGTGCCAGCAGTCCATCGAGAAGCTCCTACAATGAGCAGTTCTTC; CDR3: CASSPSRSSYNEQFF
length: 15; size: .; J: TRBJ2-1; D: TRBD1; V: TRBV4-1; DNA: TGCGCCAGCAGCCAAGTAGTCAGGGGGATCCATGAGCAGTTCTTC; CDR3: CASSQVVRGIHEQFF
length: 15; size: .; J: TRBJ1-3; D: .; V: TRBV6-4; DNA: TGTGCCAGCAGTGACTCGACAGTCTCTGGAAACACCATATATTTT; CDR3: CASSDSTVSGNTIYF
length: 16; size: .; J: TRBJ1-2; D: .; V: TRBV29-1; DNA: TGCAGCGCCATTACCCCGGTTCAGGGGCAGAACTATGGCTACACCTTC; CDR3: CSAITPVQGQNYGYTF
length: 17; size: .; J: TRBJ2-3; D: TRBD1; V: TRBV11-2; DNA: TGTGCCAGCAGCCGGACAGGGGGCCGTCCGAGCACAGATACGCAGTATTTT; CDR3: CASSRTGGRPSTDTQYF
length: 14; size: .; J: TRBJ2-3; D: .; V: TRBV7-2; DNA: TGTGCCAGCAGCCCAGGGTATAACACAGATACGCAGTATTTT; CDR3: CASSPGYNTDTQYF
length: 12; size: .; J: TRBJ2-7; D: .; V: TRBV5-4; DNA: TGTGCCAGCAGCTTGGCCTCAGGCGAGCAGTACTTC; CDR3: CASSLASGEQYF
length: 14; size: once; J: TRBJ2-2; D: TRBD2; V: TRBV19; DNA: TGTGCCAGTAGTATACAACTAGCGACCGGGGAGCTGTTTTTT; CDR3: CASSIQLATGELFF
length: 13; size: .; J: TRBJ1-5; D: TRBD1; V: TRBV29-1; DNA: TGCAGCGTTGCACAGGGGGACAATCAGCCCCAGCATTTT; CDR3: CSVAQGDNQPQHF
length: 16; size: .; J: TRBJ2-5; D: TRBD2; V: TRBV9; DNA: TGTGCCAGCAGCGTAGGGGTAGCGGGGCCACAAGAGACCCAGTACTTC; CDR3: CASSVGVAGPQETQYF
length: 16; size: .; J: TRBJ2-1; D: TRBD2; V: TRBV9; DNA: TGTGCCAGCAGCGTAGTGGGTAGCGGGGGGGTAAATGAGCAGTTCTTC; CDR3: CASSVVGSGGVNEQFF
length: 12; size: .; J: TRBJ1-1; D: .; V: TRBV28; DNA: TGTGCCAGCGGGGGGGGAGGCACTGAAGCTTTCTTT; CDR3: CASGGGGTEAFF
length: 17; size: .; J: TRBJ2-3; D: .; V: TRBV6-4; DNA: TGTGCCAGCAGAGAACCGCGGAGGGGCCGAGAATCAGATACGCAGTATTTT; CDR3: CASREPRRGRESDTQYF
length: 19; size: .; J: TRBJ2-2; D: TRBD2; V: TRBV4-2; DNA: TGTGCCAGCAGCCAACGTACAGCTGAAACTAGCGGGGGCACCGGGGAGCTGTTTTTT; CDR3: CASSQRTAETSGGTGELFF
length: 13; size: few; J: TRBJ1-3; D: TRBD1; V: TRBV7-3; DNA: TGTGCCAGCAGCAGGGACAGTGGAAACACCATATATTTT; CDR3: CASSRDSGNTIYF
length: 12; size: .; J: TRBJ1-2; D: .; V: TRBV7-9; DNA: TGTGCCAGCAGCTATCACAGCTATGGCTACACCTTC; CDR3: CASSYHSYGYTF
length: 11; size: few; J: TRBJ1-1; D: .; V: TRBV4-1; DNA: TGCGCCAGCAGCCAAGGACAGGTAGCTTTCTTT; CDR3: CASSQGQVAFF
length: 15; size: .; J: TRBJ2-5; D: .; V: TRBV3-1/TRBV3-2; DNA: TGTGCCAGCAGCCAGCCAGGGGTGGGGCCGGAGACCCAGTACTTC; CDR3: CASSQPGVGPETQYF
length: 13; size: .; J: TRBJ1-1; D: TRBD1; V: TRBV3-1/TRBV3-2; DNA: TGTGCCAGCAGCCGGAGGGGGCAGGCTATACCTTTCTTT; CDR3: CASSRRGQAIPFF
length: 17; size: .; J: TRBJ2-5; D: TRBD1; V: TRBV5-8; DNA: TGTGCCAGCAGCGCCGGGACAGGGGGCGTCGGAGGAGAGACCCAGTACTTC; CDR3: CASSAGTGGVGGETQYF
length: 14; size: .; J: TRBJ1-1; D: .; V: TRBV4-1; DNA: TGCGCCAGCAGCCAAAGGGACATGAACACTGAAGCTTTCTTT; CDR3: CASSQRDMNTEAFF
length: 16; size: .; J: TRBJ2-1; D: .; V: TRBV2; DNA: TGTGCCAGCAGTGCCTCTTGGGCGAGCTCCTACAATGAGCAGTTCTTC; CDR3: CASSASWASSYNEQFF
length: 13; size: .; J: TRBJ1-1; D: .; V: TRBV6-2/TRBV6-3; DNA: TGTGCCAGCAGTTTCCCTCCGAACACTGAAGCTTTCTTT; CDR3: CASSFPPNTEAFF
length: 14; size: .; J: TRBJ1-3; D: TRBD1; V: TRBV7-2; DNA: TGTGCCAGCAGCTCGGACAGGGGGCGAAACACCATATATTTT; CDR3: CASSSDRGRNTIYF
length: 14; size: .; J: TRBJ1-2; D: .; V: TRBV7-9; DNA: TGTGCCAGCACCACACTCGGACAGAACTATGGCTACACCTTC; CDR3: CASTTLGQNYGYTF
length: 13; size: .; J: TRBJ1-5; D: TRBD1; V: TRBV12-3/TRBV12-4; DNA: TGTGCCAGCCAGGGGGGTGTCGGACAGCCCCAGCATTTT; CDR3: CASQGGVGQPQHF
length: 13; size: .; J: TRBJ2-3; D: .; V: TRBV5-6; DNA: TGTGCCAGCAGCTACGAAGGGGTCGGTACGCAGTATTTT; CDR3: CASSYEGVGTQYF
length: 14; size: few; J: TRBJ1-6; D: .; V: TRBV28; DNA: TGTGCCAGCAGTTTAGCGGACAGTGGTTCACCCCTCCACTTT; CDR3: CASSLADSGSPLHF
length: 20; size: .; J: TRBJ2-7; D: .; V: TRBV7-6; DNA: TGTGCCAGCAGCCCGACCCTGGGGGCAGGGGAGAATTATATCCCCTACGAGCAGTACTTC; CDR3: CASSPTLGAGENYIPYEQYF
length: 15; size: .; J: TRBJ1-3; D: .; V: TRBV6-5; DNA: TGTGCCAGCGAGTCGGGACACGAATCTGGAAACACCATATATTTT; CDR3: CASESGHESGNTIYF
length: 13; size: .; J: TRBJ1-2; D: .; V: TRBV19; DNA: TGTGCCAGTAGGTCCCAGGGGAGCCGAGGCTACACCTTC; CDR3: CASRSQGSRGYTF
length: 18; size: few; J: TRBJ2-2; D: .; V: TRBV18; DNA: TGTGCCAGCTCACCACGCCTGGGGCAGTATCAAAACACCGGGGAGCTGTTTTTT; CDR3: CASSPRLGQYQNTGELFF
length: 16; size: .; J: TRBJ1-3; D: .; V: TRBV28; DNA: TGTGCCAGCACCCAGGGCGGAGGGGATTACGGAAACACCATATATTTT; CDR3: CASTQGGGDYGNTIYF
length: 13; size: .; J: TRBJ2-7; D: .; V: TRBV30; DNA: TGTGCCTGGAGTGTGGACTGGACCTACGAGCAGTACTTC; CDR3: CAWSVDWTYEQYF
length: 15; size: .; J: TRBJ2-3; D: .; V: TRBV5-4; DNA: TGTGCCAGCAGCTTGATAGGGGGACAAACAGATACGCAGTATTTT; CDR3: CASSLIGGQTDTQYF